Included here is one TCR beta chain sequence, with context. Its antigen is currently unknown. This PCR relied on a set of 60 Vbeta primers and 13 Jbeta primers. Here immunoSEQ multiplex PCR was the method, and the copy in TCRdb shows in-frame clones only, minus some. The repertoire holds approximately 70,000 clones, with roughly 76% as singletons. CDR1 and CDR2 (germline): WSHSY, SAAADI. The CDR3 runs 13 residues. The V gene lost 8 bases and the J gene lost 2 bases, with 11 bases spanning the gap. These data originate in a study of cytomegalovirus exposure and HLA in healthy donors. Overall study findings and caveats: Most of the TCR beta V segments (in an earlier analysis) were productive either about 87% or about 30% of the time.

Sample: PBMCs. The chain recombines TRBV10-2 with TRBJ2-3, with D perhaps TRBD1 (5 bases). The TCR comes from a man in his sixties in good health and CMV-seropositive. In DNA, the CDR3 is TGCGCCAGCTTACGACAGATCACAGATACGCAGTATTTT. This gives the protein CASLRQITDTQYF.